This TCR beta chain was found in a study of blood T cell repertoires in COVID-19. Overall study: The United States, Italy and Spain provided the acute and convalescent COVID-19 samples.

The CDR3 totals 15 residues. CDR1 and CDR2 from the germline V gene are MDHEN and SYDVKM. V shed 5 bases, J shed 6 bases, and the junction held 8 bases outside the gene matches. Libraries were prepared by immunoSEQ multiplex PCR; TCRdb keeps only in-frame clonotypes and omits some of them. The sample includes tens of thousands of clones, 70% to 85% of them seen just once. The source material was peripheral blood. This sequence was found in a woman in her 70s with acute or convalescent COVID-19. V and J are TRBV28 and TRBJ1-5; 9 bases line up with TRBD1. CDR3 in amino acids: CASSPQGAMGQPQHF. The CDR3 bases are TGTGCCAGCAGTCCACAGGGGGCGATGGGTCAGCCCCAGCATTTT.